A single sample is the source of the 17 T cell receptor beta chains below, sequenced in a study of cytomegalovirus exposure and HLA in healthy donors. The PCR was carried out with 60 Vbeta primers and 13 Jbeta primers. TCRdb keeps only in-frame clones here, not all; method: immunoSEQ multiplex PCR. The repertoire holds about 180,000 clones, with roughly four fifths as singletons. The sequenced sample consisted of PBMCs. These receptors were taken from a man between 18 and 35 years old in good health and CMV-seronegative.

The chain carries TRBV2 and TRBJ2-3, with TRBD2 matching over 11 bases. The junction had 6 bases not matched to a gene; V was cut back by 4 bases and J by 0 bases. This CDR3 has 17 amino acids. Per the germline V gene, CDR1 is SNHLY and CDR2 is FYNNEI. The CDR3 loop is CASSVRLAGSSTDTQYF. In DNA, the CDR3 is TGTGCCAGCAGTGTCCGACTAGCGGGGTCTAGCACAGATACGCAGTATTTT.

CDR3 loop: CASSPKTGMGSPLHF. Written as DNA, the CDR3 is TGTGCCAGCAGCCCAAAGACAGGGATGGGCTCACCCCTCCACTTT. The V call is TRBV28, the J call TRBJ1-6, with 7 nucleotides matching TRBD1. The germline CDR1 and CDR2 sequences are MDHEN and SYDVKM. The CDR3 consists of 15 residues. J was trimmed by 10 bases and V by 6 bases; bases with no gene match: 12.

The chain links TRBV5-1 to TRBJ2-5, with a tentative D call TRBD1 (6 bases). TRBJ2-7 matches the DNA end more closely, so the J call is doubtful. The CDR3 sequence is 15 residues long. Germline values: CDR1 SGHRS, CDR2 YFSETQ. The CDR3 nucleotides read TGCGCCAGCAGCGCGGACAGTTCCTCCTCCTACGAGCAGTACTTC. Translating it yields CASSADSSSSYEQYF.

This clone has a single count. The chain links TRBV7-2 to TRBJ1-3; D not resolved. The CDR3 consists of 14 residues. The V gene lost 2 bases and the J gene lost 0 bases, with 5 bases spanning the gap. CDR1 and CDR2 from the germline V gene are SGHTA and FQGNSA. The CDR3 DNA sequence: TGTGCCAGCAGCTTATCAGGCTCTGGAAACACCATATATTTT. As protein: CASSLSGSGNTIYF.

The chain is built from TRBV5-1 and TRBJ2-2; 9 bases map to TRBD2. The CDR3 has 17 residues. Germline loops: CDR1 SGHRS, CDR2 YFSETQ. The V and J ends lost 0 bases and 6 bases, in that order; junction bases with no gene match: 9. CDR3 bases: TGCGCCAGCAGCTTGGCTCTAGCGGGAACCGGAGCCGGGGAGCTGTTTTTT. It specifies CASSLALAGTGAGELFF.

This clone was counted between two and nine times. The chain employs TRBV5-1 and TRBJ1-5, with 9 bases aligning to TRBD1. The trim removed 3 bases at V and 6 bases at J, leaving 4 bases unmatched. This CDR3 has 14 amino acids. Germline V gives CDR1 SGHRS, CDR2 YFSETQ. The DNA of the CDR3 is TGCGCCAGCAGCTCGGGACAGGGCTCTCAGCCCCAGCATTTT. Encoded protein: CASSSGQGSQPQHF.

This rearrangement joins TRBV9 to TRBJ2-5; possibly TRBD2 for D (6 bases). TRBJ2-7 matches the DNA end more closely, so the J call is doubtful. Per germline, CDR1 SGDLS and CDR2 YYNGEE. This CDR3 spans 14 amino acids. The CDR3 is CASSVGGEPYEQYF. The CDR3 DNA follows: TGTGCCAGCAGCGTGGGCGGGGAACCCTACGAGCAGTACTTC.

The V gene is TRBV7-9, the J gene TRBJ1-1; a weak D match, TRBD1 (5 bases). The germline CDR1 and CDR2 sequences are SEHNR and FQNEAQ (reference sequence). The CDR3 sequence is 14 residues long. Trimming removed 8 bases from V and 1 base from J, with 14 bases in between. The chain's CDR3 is CASRTPTENTEAFF. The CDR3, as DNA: TGTGCCAGCCGGACACCCACTGAGAACACTGAAGCTTTCTTT.

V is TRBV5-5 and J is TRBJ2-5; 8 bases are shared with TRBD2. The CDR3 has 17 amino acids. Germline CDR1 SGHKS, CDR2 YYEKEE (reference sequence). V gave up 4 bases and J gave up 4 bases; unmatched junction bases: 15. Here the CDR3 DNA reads TGTGCCAGCAGCACCGGGCTGTCGGGAGGGAGTCGAGAGACCCAGTACTTC. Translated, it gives CASSTGLSGGSRETQYF.

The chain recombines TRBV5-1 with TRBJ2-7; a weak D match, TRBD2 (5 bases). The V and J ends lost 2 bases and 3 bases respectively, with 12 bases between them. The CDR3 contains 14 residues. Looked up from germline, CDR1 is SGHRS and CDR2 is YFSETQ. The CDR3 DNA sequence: TGCGCCAGCAGCTTTGAGGGATTCGGCTACGAGCAGTACTTC. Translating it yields CASSFEGFGYEQYF.

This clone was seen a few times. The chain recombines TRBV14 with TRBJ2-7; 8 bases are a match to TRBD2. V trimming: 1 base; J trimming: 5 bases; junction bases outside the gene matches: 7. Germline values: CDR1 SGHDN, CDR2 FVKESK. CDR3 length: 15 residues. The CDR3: CASSQGLLREDEQYF. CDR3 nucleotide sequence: TGTGCCAGCAGCCAAGGTCTTCTGCGGGAGGACGAGCAGTACTTC.

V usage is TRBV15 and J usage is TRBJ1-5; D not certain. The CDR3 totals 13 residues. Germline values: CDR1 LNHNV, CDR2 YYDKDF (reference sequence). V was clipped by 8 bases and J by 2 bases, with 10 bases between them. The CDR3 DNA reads TGTGCCACCTCCGACCGGGGCAATCAGCCCCAGCATTTT. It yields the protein CATSDRGNQPQHF.

The CDR3 nucleotides read TGTGCCAGCAGCCCAATAGTGGATCTAGCGGGAGGGATGAACACCGGGGAGCTGTTTTTT. Translation gives CASSPIVDLAGGMNTGELFF. The rearrangement uses TRBV4-2 and TRBJ2-2; 12 nucleotides agree with TRBD2. The CDR3 is 20 amino acids. Germline V lookup: CDR1 LGHNA, CDR2 YNFKEQ. With 4 bases clipped from V and 1 base from J, the junction kept 13 bases outside the gene matches.

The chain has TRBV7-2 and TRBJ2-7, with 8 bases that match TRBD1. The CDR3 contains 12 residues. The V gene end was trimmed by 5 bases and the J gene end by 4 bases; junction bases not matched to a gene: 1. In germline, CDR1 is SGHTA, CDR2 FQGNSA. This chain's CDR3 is CASSRTGYEQYF. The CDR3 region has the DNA TGTGCCAGCAGCCGGACAGGGTACGAGCAGTACTTC.

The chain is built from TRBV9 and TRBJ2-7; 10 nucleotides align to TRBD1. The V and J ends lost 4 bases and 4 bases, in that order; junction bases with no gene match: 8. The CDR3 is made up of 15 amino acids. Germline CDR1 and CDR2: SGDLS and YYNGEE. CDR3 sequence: CASSPSGTGVYEQYF. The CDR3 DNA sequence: TGTGCCAGCAGCCCCTCTGGGACAGGGGTTTACGAGCAGTACTTC. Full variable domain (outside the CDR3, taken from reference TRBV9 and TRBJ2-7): DSGVTQTPKHLITATGQRVTLRCSPRSGDLSVYWYQQSLDQGLQFLIQYYNGEERAKGNILERFSAQQFPDLHSELNLSSLELGDSALYFCASSPSGTGVYEQYFGPGTRLTVT.

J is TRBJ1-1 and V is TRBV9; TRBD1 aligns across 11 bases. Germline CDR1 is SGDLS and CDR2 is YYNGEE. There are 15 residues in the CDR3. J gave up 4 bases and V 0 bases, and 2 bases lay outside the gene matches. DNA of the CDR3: TGTGCCAGCAGCGTAGCTGGGACAGGGGGCACTGAAGCTTTCTTT. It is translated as CASSVAGTGGTEAFF.

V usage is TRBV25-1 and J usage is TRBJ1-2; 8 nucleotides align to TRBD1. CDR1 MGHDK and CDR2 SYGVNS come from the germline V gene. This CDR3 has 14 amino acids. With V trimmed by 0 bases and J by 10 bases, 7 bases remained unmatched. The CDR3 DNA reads TGTGCCAGCAGTGAATATAGGGCACAGGGGGTCTACACCTTC. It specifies CASSEYRAQGVYTF.